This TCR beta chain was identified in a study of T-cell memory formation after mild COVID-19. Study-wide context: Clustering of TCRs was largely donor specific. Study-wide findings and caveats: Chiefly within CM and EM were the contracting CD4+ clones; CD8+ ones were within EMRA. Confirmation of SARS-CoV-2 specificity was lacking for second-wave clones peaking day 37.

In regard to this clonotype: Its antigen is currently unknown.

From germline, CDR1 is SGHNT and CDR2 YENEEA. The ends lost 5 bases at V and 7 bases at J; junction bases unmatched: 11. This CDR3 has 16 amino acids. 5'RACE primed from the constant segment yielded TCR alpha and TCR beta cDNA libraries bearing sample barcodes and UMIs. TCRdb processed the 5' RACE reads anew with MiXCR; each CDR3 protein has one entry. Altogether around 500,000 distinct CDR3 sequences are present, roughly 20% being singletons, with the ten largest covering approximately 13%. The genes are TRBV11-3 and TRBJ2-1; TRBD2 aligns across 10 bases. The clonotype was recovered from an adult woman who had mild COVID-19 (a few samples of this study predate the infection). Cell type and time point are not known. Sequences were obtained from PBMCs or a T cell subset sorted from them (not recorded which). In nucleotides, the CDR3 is TGTGCCAGCAGCACCCCCGGGACTAGCGCTTCAAATGAGCAGTTCTTC. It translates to CASSTPGTSASNEQFF.